One sample yielded the 9 T cell receptor beta chains listed below, sequenced in a study of T cell changes during pregnancy in multiple sclerosis. The method was immunoSEQ multiplex PCR; TCRdb's version includes in-frame clones alone and lacks a portion of them. Counted here are 34,000 or so clones, under 95% occurring once; the ten biggest clones make up 3.5% to 5.5%. This specimen consisted of peripheral blood, obtained in the second trimester of pregnancy. The receptors stem from a female donor in good health, enrolled as a control in a pregnancy study.

The CDR3 DNA sequence: TGCAGCGTTGAACTAGGCGACTACGAGCAGTACTTC. This codes for CSVELGDYEQYF. The chain recombines TRBV29-1 with TRBJ2-7; no firm D call. The CDR3 totals 12 residues. Between the trimmed V and J ends, which lost 2 bases and 3 bases, there was a span of 8 bases. From germline, CDR1 is SQVTM and CDR2 ANQGSEA.

V is TRBV7-9 and J is TRBJ1-1; TRBD1 might be the D (5 bases). Trimming shortened V by 2 bases and J by 2 bases, and 9 bases separated the two germline ends. Germline V gene data show CDR1 as SEHNR and CDR2 as FQNEAQ (reference sequence). CDR3 length equals 14 residues. The CDR3 here is CASSLMGPNTEAFF. CDR3 coding DNA: TGTGCCAGCAGCTTAATGGGGCCCAACACTGAAGCTTTCTTT. Filled out from reference TRBV7-9 and TRBJ1-1, the complete variable domain reads DTGVSQNPRHKITKRGQNVTFRCDPISEHNRLYWYRQTLGQGPEFLTYFQNEAQLEKSRLLSDRFSAERPKGSFSTLEIQRTEQGDSAMYLCASSLMGPNTEAFFGQGTRLTVV.

This rearrangement joins TRBV28 to TRBJ2-1; 11 bases fit TRBD1. Germline CDR1 is MDHEN and CDR2 is SYDVKM. V shed 5 bases, J shed 4 bases, and the junction held 4 bases outside the gene matches. This CDR3 is 15 amino acids long. The CDR3: CASSRDRGGYNEQFF. The CDR3 nucleotides are TGTGCCAGCAGTCGGGACAGGGGGGGATACAATGAGCAGTTCTTC.

This clone appeared once. This chain connects TRBV7-3 to TRBJ2-1; 14 nucleotides line up with TRBD2. The CDR3 has 16 amino acids. Germline V gene lookup returns CDR1 SGHTA and CDR2 FQGTGA. After removal of 8 bases from V and 9 bases from J, the junction contained 12 bases not matched to a gene. The CDR3 is CASSLVGTSGRSEQFF. The CDR3 nucleotides read TGTGCCAGCTCCTTGGTCGGGACTAGCGGGAGAAGTGAGCAGTTCTTC.

The chain employs TRBV30 and TRBJ1-6, with D perhaps TRBD1 (5 bases). The CDR3 runs to 14 residues. CDR1 is GTSNPN and CDR2 is SVGIG in the germline V gene (reference sequence). V was trimmed by 0 bases and J by 6 bases, leaving 9 bases between them. The CDR3 is CAWSVGRVNSPLHF. CDR3 in DNA: TGTGCCTGGAGTGTGGGCAGGGTTAATTCACCCCTCCACTTT.

J is TRBJ1-1 and V is TRBV7-2; 9 bases map to TRBD1. Germline V gene sequence: CDR1 SGHTA, CDR2 FQGNSA. V lost 7 bases to trimming and J lost 5 bases; unmatched junction nucleotides: 8. The CDR3 is made up of 14 amino acids. CDR3 coding DNA: TGTGCCAGCACCGTAACAGGGGGCCTTACTGAAGCTTTCTTT. Residues: CASTVTGGLTEAFF.

The CDR3 DNA reads as TGTGCCAGCAGCTTAGCCGGGGGTAGCAATCAGCCCCAGCATTTT. This translates into CASSLAGGSNQPQHF. V is TRBV7-2 and J is TRBJ1-5; tentatively, D is TRBD1 (5 bases). The germline gives CDR1 SGHTA, CDR2 FQGNSA. V was shortened by 0 bases and J by 0 bases, with 6 bases between the two germline ends. The CDR3 covers 15 residues.

The V gene is TRBV9, the J gene TRBJ1-4, with D tentatively TRBD1 (5 bases). Germline V CDR1 and CDR2: SGDLS, YYNGEE. Trimming stripped 1 base from V and 0 bases from J, with 10 bases between. The CDR3 is 16 residues long. The CDR3 DNA reads TGTGCCAGCAGCGTAAAGGGGTTAGCAACTAATGAAAAACTGTTTTTT. Its protein product is CASSVKGLATNEKLFF.

This chain joins TRBV6-1 and TRBJ2-2, with TRBD1 as a possible D gene (5 bases). Trimming cost V 6 bases and J 13 bases, with 18 bases left between them. Germline V CDR1 and CDR2: MNHNS, SASEGT. This CDR3 has 13 amino acids. The DNA for the CDR3 is TGTGCCAGCAGCCAGGGTCAACCGGGCGCGCTGTTTTTT. Amino acid sequence: CASSQGQPGALFF.